The sequence of this TCR beta chain was determined in a study of post-analysis software for immune sequencing data. Overall study: Relapsing-remitting, secondary progressive and progressive-relapsing multiple sclerosis were all included among the disease courses. Points from the study as a whole: Same-batch samples co-clustered strongly by F measure. Controls' normalized Chao1 diversity significantly exceeded that of multiple sclerosis patients.

On this clonotype: Its target is not known.

Unique molecular identifiers featured in each of the TCR beta cDNA libraries. Each batch of about 0.9 to 10 million T cells produced hundreds of thousands of cDNA molecules. TCRdb analysed the PCR reads with MiXCR anew, one entry per CDR3 protein. This repertoire shows a few hundred thousand distinct CDR3 sequences, less than 35% found once; its top ten account for roughly 12%. This TCR derives from a girl aged 5-17 years with multiple sclerosis. Sequenced material: blood.

The CDR3 DNA follows: TGTGCCAGCAGCTTAGGAGGAGGAGAAGCTTTCTTT. As protein: CASSLGGGEAFF. The chain couples TRBV7-9 to TRBJ1-1, with unresolved D. Germline V lookup: CDR1 SEHNR, CDR2 FQNEAQ (reference sequence). The CDR3 runs to 12 residues. V shed 1 base and J shed 8 bases, with 8 bases lying between them.